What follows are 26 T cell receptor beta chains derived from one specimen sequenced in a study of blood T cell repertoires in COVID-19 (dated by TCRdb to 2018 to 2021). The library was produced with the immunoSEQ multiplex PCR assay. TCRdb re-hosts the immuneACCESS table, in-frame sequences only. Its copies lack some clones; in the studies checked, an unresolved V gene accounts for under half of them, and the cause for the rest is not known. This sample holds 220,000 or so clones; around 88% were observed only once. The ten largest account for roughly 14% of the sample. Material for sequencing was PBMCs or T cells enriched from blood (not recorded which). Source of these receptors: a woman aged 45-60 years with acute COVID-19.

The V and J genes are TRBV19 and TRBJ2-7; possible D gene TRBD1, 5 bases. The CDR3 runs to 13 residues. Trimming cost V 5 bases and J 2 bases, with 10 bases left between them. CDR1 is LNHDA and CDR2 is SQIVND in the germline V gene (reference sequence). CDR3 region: CASSGAPTYEQYF. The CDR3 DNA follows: TGTGCCAGTAGTGGGGCCCCCACCTACGAGCAGTACTTC.

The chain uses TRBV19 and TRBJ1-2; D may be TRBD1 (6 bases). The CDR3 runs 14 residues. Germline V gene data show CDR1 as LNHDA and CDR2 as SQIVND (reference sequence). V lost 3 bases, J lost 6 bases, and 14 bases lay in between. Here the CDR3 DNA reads TGTGCCAGTAGTATCCCAAGCAGGGGTAATGGCTACACCTTC. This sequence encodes CASSIPSRGNGYTF.

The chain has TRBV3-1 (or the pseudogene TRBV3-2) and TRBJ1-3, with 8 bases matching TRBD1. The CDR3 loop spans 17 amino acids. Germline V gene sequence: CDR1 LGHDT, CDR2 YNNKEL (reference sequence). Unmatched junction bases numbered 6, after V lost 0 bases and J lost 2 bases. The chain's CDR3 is CASSQDPGGEAGNTIYF. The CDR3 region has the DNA TGTGCCAGCAGCCAAGATCCAGGGGGCGAGGCTGGAAACACCATATATTTT.

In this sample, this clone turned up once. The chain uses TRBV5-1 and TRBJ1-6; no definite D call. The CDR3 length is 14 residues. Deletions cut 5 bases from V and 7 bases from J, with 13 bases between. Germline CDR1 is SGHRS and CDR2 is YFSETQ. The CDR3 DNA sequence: TGCGCCAGCAGGTCCGAGGGAAGAAATTCACCCCTCCACTTT. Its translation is CASRSEGRNSPLHF. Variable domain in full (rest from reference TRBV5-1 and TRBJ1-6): KAGVTQTPRYLIKTRGQQVTLSCSPISGHRSVSWYQQTPGQGLQFLFEYFSETQRNKGNFPGRFSGRQFSNSRSEMNVSTLELGDSALYLCASRSEGRNSPLHFGNGTRLTVT.

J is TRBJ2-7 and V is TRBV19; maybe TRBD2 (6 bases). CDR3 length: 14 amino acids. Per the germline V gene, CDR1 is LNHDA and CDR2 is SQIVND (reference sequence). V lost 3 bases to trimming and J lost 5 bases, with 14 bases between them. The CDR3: CASSIRLEVHEQYF. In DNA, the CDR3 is TGTGCCAGTAGTATCCGACTAGAGGTCCACGAGCAGTACTTC.

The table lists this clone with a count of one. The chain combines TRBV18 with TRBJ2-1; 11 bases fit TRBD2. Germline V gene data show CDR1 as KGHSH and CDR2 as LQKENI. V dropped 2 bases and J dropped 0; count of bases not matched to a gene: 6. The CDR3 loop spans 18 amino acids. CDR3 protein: CASSPATSGTSSYNEQFF. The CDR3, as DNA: TGTGCCAGCTCACCAGCGACTAGCGGGACCAGCTCCTACAATGAGCAGTTCTTC.

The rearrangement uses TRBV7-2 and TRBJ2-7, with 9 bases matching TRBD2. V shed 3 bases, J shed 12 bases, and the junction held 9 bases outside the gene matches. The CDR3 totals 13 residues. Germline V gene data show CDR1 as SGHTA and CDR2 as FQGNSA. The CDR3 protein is CASSFLAGDSRYF. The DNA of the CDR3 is TGTGCCAGCAGCTTCTTAGCGGGAGATTCTAGGTACTTC.

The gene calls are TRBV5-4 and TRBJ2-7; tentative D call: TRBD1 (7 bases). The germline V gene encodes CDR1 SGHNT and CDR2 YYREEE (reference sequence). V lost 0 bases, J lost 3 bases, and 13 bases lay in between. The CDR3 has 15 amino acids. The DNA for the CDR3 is TGTGCCAGCAGCTTGGTCTCCAGGGGGGTCTACGAGCAGTACTTC. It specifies CASSLVSRGVYEQYF.

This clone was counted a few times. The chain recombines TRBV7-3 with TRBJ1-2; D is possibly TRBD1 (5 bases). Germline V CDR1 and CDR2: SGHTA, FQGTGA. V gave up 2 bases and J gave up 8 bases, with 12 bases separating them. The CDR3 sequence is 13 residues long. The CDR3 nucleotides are TGTGCCAGCAGCTTACAGGGTGACGGGGGCTACACCTTC. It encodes CASSLQGDGGYTF.

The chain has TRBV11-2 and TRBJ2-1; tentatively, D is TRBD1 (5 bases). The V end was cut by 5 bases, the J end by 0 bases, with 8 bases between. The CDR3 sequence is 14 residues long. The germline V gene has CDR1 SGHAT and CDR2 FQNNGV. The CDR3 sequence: CASSRQYSYNEQFF. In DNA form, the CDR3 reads TGTGCCAGCAGCCGACAGTACTCCTACAATGAGCAGTTCTTC.

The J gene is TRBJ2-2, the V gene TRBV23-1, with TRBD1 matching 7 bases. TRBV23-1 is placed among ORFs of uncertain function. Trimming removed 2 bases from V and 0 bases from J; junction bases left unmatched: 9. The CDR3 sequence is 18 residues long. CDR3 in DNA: TGCGCCAGCAGTCAAGGGGGACAGCTAAGCGCGAACACCGGGGAGCTGTTTTTT. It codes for CASSQGGQLSANTGELFF.

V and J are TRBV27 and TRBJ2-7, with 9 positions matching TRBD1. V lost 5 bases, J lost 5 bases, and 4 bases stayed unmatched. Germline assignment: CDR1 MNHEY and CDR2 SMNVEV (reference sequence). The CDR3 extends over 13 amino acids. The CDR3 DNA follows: TGTGCCAGCAGTCTAGACAGGGGGAACGAGCAGTACTTC. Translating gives CASSLDRGNEQYF.

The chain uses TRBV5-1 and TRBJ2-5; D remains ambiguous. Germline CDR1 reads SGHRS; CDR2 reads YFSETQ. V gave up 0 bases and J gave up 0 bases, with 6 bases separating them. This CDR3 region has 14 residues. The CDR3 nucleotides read TGCGCCAGCAGCTTGGGAGTGAACCAAGAGACCCAGTACTTC. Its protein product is CASSLGVNQETQYF.

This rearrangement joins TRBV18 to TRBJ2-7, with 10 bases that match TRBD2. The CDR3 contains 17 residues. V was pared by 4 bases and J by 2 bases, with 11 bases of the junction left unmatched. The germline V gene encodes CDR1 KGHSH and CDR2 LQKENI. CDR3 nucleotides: TGTGCCAGCTCACTTCAGCCCAGGACTAGCGGAACCTACGAGCAGTACTTC. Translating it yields CASSLQPRTSGTYEQYF.

CDR3 coding DNA: TGTGCCAGCAGCTTGGGAGGGTTTGGAAACACCATATATTTT. Protein product: CASSLGGFGNTIYF. The chain has TRBV5-4 and TRBJ1-3; unclear D gene. The CDR3 loop spans 14 amino acids. Trimming cost V 0 bases and J 3 bases, with 7 bases left between them. Germline V gene sequence: CDR1 SGHNT, CDR2 YYREEE (reference sequence).

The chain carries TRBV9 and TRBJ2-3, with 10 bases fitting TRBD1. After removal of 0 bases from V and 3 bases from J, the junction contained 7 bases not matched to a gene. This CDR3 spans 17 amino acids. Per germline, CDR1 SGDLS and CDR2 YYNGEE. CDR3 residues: CASSVAGGTGATDTQYF. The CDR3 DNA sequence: TGTGCCAGCAGCGTAGCTGGAGGGACAGGGGCAACAGATACGCAGTATTTT.

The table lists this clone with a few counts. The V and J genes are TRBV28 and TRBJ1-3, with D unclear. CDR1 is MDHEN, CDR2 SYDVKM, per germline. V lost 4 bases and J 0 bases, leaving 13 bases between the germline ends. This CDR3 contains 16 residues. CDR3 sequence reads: CASSSSLRSSGNTIYF. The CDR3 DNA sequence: TGTGCCAGCAGTTCATCCCTCCGGTCCTCTGGAAACACCATATATTTT.

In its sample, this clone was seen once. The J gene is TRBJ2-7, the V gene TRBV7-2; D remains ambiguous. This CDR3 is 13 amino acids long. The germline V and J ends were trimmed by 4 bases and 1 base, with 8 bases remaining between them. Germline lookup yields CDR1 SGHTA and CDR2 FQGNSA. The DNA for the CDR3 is TGTGCCAGCAGCTCGCAGGTTTCCTACGAGCAGTACTTC. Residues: CASSSQVSYEQYF. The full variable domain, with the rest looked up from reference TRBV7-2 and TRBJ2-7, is GAGVSQSPSNKVTEKGKDVELRCDPISGHTALYWYRQSLGQGLEFLIYFQGNSAPDKSGLPSDRFSAERTGGSVSTLTIQRTQQEDSAVYLCASSSQVSYEQYFGPGTRLTVT.

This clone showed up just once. The CDR3 DNA reads TGTGCCAGCAGCTTAGGACCCCAGGGGGCAAAAAACATTCAGTACTTC. It yields the protein CASSLGPQGAKNIQYF. This chain links TRBV11-2 with TRBJ2-4, with 8 bases that match TRBD1. Per germline, CDR1 SGHAT and CDR2 FQNNGV. The CDR3 contains 16 residues. Losses at the gene ends were 1 base for V and 4 bases for J; bases not matched to a gene: 6.

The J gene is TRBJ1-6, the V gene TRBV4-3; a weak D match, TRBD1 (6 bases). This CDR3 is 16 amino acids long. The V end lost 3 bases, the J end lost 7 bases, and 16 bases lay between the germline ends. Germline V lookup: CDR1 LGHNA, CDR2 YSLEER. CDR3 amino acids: CASSQAGNRANSPLHF. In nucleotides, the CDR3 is TGCGCCAGCAGCCAGGCCGGGAACAGGGCGAATTCACCCCTCCACTTT.

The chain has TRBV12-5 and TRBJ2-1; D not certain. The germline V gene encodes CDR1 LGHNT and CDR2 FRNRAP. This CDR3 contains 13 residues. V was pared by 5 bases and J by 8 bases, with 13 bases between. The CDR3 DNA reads TGTGCTAGTGGTAGCGATTTGCGCGATGAGCAGTTCTTC. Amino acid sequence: CASGSDLRDEQFF. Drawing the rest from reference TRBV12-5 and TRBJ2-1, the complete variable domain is DARVTQTPRHKVTEMGQEVTMRCQPILGHNTVFWYRQTMMQGLELLAYFRNRAPLDDSGMPKDRFSAEMPDATLATLKIQPSEPRDSAVYFCASGSDLRDEQFFGPGTRLTVL.

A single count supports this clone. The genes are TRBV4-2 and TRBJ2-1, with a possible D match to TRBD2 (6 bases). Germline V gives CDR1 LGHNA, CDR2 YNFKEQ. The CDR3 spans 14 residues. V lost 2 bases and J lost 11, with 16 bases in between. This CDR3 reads CASSQLSAGPQQFF. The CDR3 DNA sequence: TGTGCCAGCAGCCAACTTAGTGCGGGACCTCAGCAGTTCTTC.

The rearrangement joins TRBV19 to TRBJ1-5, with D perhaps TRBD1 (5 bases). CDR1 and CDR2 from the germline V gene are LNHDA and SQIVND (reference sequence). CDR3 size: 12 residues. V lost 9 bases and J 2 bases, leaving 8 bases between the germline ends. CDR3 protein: CASRVGNQPQHF. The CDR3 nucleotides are TGTGCCAGCAGGGTAGGCAATCAGCCCCAGCATTTT.

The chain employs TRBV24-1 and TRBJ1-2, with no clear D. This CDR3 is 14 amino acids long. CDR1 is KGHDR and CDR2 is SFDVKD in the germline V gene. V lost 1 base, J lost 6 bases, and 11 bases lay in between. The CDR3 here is CATSDFMGRDGYTF. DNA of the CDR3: TGTGCCACCAGTGATTTCATGGGTCGGGATGGCTACACCTTC.

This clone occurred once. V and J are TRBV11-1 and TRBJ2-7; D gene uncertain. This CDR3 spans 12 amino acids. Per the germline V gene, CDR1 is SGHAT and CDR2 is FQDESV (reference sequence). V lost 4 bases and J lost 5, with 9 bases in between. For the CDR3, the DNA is TGTGCCAGCAGCTGGTCTAGGAACGAGCAGTACTTC. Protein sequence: CASSWSRNEQYF.

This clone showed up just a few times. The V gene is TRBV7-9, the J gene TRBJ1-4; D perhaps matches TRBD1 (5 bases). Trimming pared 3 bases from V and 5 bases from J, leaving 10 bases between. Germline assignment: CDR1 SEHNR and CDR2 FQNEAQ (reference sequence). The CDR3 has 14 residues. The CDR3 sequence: CASSLTALNEKLFF. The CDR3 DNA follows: TGTGCCAGCAGCTTGACAGCGCTGAATGAAAAACTGTTTTTT. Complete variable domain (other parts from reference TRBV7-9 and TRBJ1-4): DTGVSQNPRHKITKRGQNVTFRCDPISEHNRLYWYRQTLGQGPEFLTYFQNEAQLEKSRLLSDRFSAERPKGSFSTLEIQRTEQGDSAMYLCASSLTALNEKLFFGSGTQLSVL.